This T cell receptor beta chain emerged from a study of blood T cell repertoires in COVID-19. The overall study: COVID-19 samples, acute and convalescent, were from the United States, Italy and Spain. T cells, B-cell-depleted T cells, or PBMCs provided the cDNA or gDNA that served as material.

In the source study's methods: Nucleated cell counts were estimated from reference gene primer amplification. Data came from immunoSEQ multiplex PCR; TCRdb stores just in-frame clones and leaves some out. V and J calls and clone size follow that table, whereas D and trimming were derived from the DNA. The sample yields some 130,000 clones, around 83% seen once. The CDR3 has 16 amino acids. V dropped 3 bases and J dropped 4; count of bases not matched to a gene: 8. CDR1 is LNHDA, CDR2 SQIVND, per germline (reference sequence). Sequenced: peripheral blood. The chain links TRBV19 to TRBJ1-4, with 7 bases matching TRBD1. This TCR was recovered from a woman in her fifties or sixties with acute or convalescent COVID-19. This CDR3 is CASSMRGHGGNEKLFF. CDR3 DNA sequence: TGTGCCAGTAGTATGAGGGGGCATGGCGGTAATGAAAAACTGTTTTTT.